This T cell receptor beta chain was sequenced during a study of T-cell reconstitution after alpha-beta-depleted transplantation in children. This clonotype was detected only a few times. Its antigen is undetermined. Researchers prepared the TCRbeta library using unique molecular identifiers, the study reports. TCRdb recomputed calls from the PCR reads with MiXCR, one row per CDR3 protein. The data contain about 980,000 distinct CDR3 sequences, roughly 31% of them singletons. The CDR3 has 12 amino acids. J lost 7 bases, V lost 7 bases, and 7 bases had no gene match. Looked up from germline, CDR1 is SQVTM and CDR2 is ANQGSEA. Study results and caveats: Newly made T cells mostly supplied T-cell counts and diversity one year after transplant. At day 60, the high TCRbeta diversity found in some patients originated from recipient T cells and thymic progenitors that had survived. Alpha-beta T cells present about two months after transplant were reported to originate from several hundred expanded graft clones.

J is TRBJ1-1 and V is TRBV29-1; 9 bases align to TRBD1. The sequence came from a boy in the first two years of life who had a stem cell transplant for SCID, so the T cells may come from the graft donor. The material was PBMCs, mostly from graft donor cells, obtained 360 days after TCRalphabeta/CD19-depleted stem cell transplant. The CDR3 protein is CSGTGGASEAFF. DNA for the CDR3: TGCAGCGGTACAGGGGGCGCGAGTGAAGCTTTCTTT.